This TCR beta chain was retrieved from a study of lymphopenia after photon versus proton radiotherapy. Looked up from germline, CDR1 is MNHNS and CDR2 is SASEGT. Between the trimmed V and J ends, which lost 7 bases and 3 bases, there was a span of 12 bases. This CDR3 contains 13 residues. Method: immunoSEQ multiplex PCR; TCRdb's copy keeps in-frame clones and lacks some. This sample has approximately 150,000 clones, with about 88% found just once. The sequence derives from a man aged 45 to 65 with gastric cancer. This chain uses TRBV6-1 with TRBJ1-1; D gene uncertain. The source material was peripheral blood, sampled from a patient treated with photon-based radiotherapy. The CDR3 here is CASIPRSYTEAFF. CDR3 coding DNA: TGTGCCAGCATCCCCCGGTCATACACTGAAGCTTTCTTT.